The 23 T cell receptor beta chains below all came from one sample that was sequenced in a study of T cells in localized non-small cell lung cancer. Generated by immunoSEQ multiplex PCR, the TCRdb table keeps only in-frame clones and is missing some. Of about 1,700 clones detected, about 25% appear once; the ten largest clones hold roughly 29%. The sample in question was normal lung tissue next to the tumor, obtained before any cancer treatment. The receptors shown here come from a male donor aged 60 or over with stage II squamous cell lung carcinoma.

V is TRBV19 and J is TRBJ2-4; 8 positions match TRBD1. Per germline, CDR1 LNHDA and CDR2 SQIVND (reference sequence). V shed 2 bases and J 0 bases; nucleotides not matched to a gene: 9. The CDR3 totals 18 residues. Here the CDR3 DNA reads TGTGCCAGTAGTATATTATGGACAGGGAAACTAGCCAAAAACATTCAGTACTTC. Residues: CASSILWTGKLAKNIQYF.

This CDR3 is CASSQTGTPRSYEQYF. CDR3 bases: TGTGCCAGCAGTCAGACCGGGACACCAAGGAGCTACGAGCAGTACTTC. The chain couples TRBV28 to TRBJ2-7; possibly TRBD1 for D (6 bases). Germline CDR1 reads MDHEN; CDR2 reads SYDVKM. The length of the CDR3 is 16 residues. Trimming pared 5 bases from V and 3 bases from J, leaving 20 bases between.

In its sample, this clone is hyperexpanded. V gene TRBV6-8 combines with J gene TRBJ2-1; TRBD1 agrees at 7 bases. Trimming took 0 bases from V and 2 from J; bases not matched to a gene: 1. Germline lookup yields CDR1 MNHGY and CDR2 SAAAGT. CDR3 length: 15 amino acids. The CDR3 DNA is TGTGCCAGCAGTTACTCGCAGGGGGCCTACAATGAGCAGTTCTTC. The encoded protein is CASSYSQGAYNEQFF.

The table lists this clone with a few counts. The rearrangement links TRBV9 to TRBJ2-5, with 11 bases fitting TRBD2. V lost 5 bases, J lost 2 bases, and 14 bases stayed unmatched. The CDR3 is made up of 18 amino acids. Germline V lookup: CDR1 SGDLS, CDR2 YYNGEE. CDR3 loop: CASSEMAPGLAGQETQYF. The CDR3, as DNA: TGTGCCAGCAGTGAAATGGCTCCTGGACTAGCGGGTCAAGAGACCCAGTACTTC.

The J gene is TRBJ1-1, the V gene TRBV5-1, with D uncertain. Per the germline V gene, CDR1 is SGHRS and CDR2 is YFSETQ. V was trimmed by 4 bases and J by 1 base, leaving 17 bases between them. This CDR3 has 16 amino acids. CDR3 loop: CASSSFLGVGNTEAFF. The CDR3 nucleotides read TGCGCCAGCAGCAGCTTCCTCGGGGTCGGGAACACTGAAGCTTTCTTT.

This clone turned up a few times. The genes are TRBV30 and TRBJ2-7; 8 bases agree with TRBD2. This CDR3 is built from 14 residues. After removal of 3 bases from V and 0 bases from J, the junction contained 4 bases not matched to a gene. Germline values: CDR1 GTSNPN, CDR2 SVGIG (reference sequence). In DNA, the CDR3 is TGTGCCTGGAGCGCGGGGGGAAGCTCCTACGAGCAGTACTTC. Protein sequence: CAWSAGGSSYEQYF.

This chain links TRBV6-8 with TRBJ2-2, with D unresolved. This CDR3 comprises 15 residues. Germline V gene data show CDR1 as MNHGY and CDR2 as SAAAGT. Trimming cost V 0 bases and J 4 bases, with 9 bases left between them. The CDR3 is CASSYSGRTTGELFF. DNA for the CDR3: TGTGCCAGCAGTTACTCAGGGCGAACCACCGGGGAGCTGTTTTTT.

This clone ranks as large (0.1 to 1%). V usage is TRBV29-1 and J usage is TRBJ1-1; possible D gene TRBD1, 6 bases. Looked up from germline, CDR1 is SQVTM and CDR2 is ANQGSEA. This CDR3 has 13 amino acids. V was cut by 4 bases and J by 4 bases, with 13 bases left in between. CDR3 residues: CSVVQGRVTEAFF. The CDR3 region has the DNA TGCAGCGTTGTGCAGGGGAGGGTCACTGAAGCTTTCTTT.

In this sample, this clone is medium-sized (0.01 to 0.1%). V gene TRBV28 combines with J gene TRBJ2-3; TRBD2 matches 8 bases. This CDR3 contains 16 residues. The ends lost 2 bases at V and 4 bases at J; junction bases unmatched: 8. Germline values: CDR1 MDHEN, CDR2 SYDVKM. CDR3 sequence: CASSLMSGGRSDTQYF. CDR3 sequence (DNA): TGTGCCAGCAGTTTAATGAGTGGCGGGAGGTCAGATACGCAGTATTTT.

The CDR3 coding sequence is TGTGCCAGACAACGGGACTCGAGATATGGCTACACCTTC. This sequence encodes CARQRDSRYGYTF. This chain links TRBV18 with TRBJ1-2, with D perhaps TRBD1 (5 bases). Per germline, CDR1 KGHSH and CDR2 LQKENI. V was shortened by 9 bases and J by 5 bases, with 16 bases between the two germline ends. The CDR3 is 13 amino acids.

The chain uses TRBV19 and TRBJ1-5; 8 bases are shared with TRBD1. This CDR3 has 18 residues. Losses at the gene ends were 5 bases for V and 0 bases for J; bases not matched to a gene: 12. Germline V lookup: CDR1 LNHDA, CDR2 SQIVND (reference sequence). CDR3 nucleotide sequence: TGTGCCAGTAGTCACAACAGAGGGACAGGAAATAGCAATCAGCCCCAGCATTTT. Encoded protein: CASSHNRGTGNSNQPQHF.

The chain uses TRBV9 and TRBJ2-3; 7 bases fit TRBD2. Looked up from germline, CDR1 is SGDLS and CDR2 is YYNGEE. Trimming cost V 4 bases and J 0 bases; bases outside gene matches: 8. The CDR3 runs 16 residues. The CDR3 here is CASSSTSGESTDTQYF. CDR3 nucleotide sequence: TGTGCCAGCAGCTCGACGAGCGGGGAGAGCACAGATACGCAGTATTTT.

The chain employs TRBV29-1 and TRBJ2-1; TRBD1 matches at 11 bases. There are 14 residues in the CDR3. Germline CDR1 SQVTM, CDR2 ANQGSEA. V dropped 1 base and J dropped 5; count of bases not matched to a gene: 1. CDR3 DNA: TGCAGCGTTGAAGGGGGACAGGGGGACAATGAGCAGTTCTTC. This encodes CSVEGGQGDNEQFF.

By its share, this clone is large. The DNA for the CDR3 is TGTGCCACCAGCAGAGATGTACAGGTTGGAGGCTACACCTTC. It encodes CATSRDVQVGGYTF. The rearrangement joins TRBV15 to TRBJ1-2, with TRBD1 as a possible D gene (5 bases). CDR3 size: 14 residues. CDR1 and CDR2 from the germline V gene are LNHNV and YYDKDF (reference sequence). The V end was cut by 0 bases, the J end by 8 bases, with 13 bases between.

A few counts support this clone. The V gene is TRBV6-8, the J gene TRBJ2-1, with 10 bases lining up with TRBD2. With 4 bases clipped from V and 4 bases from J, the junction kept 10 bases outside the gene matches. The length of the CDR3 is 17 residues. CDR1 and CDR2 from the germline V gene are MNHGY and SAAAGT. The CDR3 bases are TGTGCCAGCAGTTCTAATCTAGCGGGAGTTTTTTACAATGAGCAGTTCTTC. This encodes CASSSNLAGVFYNEQFF.

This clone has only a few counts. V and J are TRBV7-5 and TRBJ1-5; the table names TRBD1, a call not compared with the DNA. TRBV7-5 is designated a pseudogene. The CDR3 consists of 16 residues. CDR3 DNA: TGTGCCAGCAGCCAAGTAACCGGACAGGGAAATCAGCCCCAGCATTTT. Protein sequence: CASSQVTGQGNQPQHF.

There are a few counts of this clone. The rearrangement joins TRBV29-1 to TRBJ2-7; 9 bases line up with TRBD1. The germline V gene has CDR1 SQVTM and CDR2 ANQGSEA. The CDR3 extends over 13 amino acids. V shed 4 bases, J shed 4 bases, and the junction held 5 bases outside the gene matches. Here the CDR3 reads CSVVGQGFYEQYF. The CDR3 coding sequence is TGCAGCGTTGTTGGACAGGGGTTTTACGAGCAGTACTTC.

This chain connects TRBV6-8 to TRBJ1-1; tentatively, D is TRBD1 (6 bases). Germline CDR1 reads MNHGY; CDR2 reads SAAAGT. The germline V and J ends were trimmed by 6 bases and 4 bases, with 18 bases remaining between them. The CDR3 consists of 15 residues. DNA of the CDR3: TGTGCCAGCAGGGGATCCACAGGGTCCGGCACTGAAGCTTTCTTT. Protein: CASRGSTGSGTEAFF.

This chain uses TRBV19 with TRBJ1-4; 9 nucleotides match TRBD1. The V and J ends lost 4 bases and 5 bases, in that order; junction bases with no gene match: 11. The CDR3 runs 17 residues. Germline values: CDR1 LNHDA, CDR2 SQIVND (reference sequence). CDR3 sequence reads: CASSSRDRVEGNEKLFF. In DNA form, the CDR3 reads TGTGCCAGTAGTAGCAGGGACAGGGTTGAAGGGAATGAAAAACTGTTTTTT.

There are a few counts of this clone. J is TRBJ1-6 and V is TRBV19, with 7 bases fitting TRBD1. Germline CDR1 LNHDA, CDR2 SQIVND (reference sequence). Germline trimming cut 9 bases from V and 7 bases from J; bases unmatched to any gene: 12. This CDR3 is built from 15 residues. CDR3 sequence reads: CASAFRTGSNSPLHF. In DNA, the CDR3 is TGTGCCAGCGCATTCAGGACAGGAAGCAATTCACCCCTCCACTTT.

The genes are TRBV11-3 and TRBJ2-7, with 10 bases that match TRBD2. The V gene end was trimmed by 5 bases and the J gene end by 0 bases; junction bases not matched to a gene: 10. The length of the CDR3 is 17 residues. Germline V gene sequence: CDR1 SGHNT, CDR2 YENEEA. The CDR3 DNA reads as TGTGCCAGCAGCCCTATATTGACTAGCGGGTCCTCCTACGAGCAGTACTTC. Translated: CASSPILTSGSSYEQYF.

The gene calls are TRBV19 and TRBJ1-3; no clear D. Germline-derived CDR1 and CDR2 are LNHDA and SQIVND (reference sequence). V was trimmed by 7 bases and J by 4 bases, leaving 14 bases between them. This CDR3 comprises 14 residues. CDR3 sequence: CASTPASRGNTIYF. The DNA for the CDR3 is TGTGCCAGTACCCCCGCCTCAAGGGGAAACACCATATATTTT.

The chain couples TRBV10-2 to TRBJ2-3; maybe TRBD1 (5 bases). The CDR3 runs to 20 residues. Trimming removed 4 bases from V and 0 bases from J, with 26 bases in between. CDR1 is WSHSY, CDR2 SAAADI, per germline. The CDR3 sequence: CASSGFLPSIQGISTDTQYF. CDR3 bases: TGCGCCAGCAGTGGCTTCCTGCCATCAATCCAGGGCATTAGCACAGATACGCAGTATTTT.